This T cell receptor (beta chain) was sequenced in a study of blood T cell repertoires in COVID-19. Sequenced by immunoSEQ multiplex PCR; TCRdb stores in-frame clones only, minus some. The sample has 300,000 to 450,000 clones; roughly nine tenths are singletons. Trimming left V 1 base short and J 2 bases short, with 14 bases between. The CDR3 loop spans 16 amino acids. In germline, CDR1 is SEHNR, CDR2 FQNEAQ (reference sequence). The source is a woman aged 60-75 years with COVID-19, enrolled during active disease. The chain has TRBV7-9 and TRBJ1-2; the D gene is possibly TRBD1 (5 bases). The sequencing input was peripheral blood. This CDR3 reads CASSLDRSGNNYGYTF. CDR3 sequence (DNA): TGTGCCAGCAGCTTAGATAGGTCAGGGAACAACTATGGCTACACCTTC.